What follows describes a single T cell receptor (beta chain). Its cognate antigen is unknown. TCRdb called the reads again in MiXCR, with one record for every CDR3 protein. The table records around 300,000 distinct CDR3 sequences, 22% of them present only once. These data belong to a study of T cell repertoires in cytomegalovirus infection. Study in general: HLA-B-restricted CMV epitopes that are well studied, plus recently identified HLA-C-restricted ones, were used by the study. From public TCR beta signatures came an indication of both CMV infection and matching HLA type.

V was pared by 4 bases and J by 8 bases, with 13 bases of the junction left unmatched. The CDR3 is 15 amino acids. The germline CDR1 and CDR2 sequences are LGHDT and YNNKEL (reference sequence). Study-level results: Clonotypes of TCR beta that were HLA-C-restricted and CMV-specific dominated the ex vivo response.

V and J are TRBV3-1 and TRBJ1-2; 7 positions match TRBD1. The TCR sequence derives from a human donor in good health (CMV status not recorded). Some clones in this sample may be carry-over from other donors' samples. Material: cultured PBMCs, obtained from culture after CMV antigen stimulation. The CDR3 DNA follows: TGTGCCAGCAGCCGGAGTGGGGACAGCGGATTAGGCTACACCTTC. It encodes CASSRSGDSGLGYTF.